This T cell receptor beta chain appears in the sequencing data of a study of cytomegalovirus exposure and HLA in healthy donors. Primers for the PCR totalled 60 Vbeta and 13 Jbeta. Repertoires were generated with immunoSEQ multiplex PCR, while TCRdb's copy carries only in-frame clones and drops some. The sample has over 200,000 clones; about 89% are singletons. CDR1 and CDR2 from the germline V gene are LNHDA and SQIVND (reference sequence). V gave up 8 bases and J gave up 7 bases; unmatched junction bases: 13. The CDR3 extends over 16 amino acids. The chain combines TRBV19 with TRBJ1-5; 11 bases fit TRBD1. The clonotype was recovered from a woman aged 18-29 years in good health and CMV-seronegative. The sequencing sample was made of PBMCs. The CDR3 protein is CASCTTGQGDGQPQHF. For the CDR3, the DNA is TGTGCCAGTTGCACGACGGGACAGGGGGACGGACAGCCCCAGCATTTT.